The entry below gives a single T cell receptor beta chain sequence along with its context. Profiling relied on immunoSEQ multiplex PCR, and the TCRdb table lists in-frame clones only, not all of them. This sample carries about 160,000 clones, roughly four fifths of them seen once, and the ten largest clones take roughly 13%. After removal of 5 bases from V and 2 bases from J, the junction contained 5 bases not matched to a gene. Germline CDR1 SGHAT, CDR2 FQNNGV. The CDR3 covers 15 residues. The data belong to a study of blood T cell repertoires in COVID-19. Whole-study context: Specimens from acute and convalescent COVID-19 originated in the United States, Italy and Spain.

The clonotype originates from a man in his 70s who had recovered from COVID-19. The gene calls are TRBV11-2 and TRBJ2-1; 8 bases map to TRBD2. The sample consisted of peripheral blood. The CDR3 region is CASSRSGSPYNEQFF. For the CDR3, the DNA is TGTGCCAGCAGCAGAAGCGGGAGTCCCTACAATGAGCAGTTCTTC.